This TCR beta chain is from a study of blood T cells in healthy people across ages. Every sample had a minimum of 6.5 million PBMCs isolated. Study-level points and caveats: Whereas aged donors had fewer naive CD4+ cells, long-lived donors had more of them and higher diversity. Estimates of diversity drawn from one million T cells were considered underestimates. In the absence of known donor CMV status, changes in expanded clonotypes were possibly confounded.

About this clonotype: Its antigen is unknown.

Sample-barcoded 5' priming and a J-beta primer mix drove a second PCR of roughly 7 to 11 cycles. One entry per CDR3 protein, called by TCRdb with MiXCR from the 5' RACE reads. The sample includes about 1.5 million distinct CDR3 sequences, approximately 42% of them seen just once. This CDR3 contains 20 residues. J gave up 2 bases and V 0 bases, and 15 bases lay outside the gene matches. Germline CDR1 is LGHNA and CDR2 is YSLEER. The source is a woman aged 18-29 years in good health. Material: blood. V gene TRBV4-3 combines with J gene TRBJ2-2, with 7 bases identical to TRBD2. The CDR3 here is CASSQERVFITAGNTGELFF. Written as DNA, the CDR3 is TGCGCCAGCAGCCAAGAACGGGTCTTTATTACAGCGGGAAACACCGGGGAGCTGTTTTTT.